The entry that follows covers one TCR beta chain sequence. Some clones are missing from TCRdb's copy, which holds only in-frame ones; the method was immunoSEQ multiplex PCR. This table holds approximately 30,000 clones, approximately 84% found once. This specimen comes from a study of OX40 agonist ivuxolimab in advanced cancers. The V gene end was trimmed by 5 bases and the J gene end by 6 bases; junction bases not matched to a gene: 12. The CDR3 contains 17 residues. Germline V lookup: CDR1 SEHNR, CDR2 FQNEAQ (reference sequence). The chain carries TRBV7-9 and TRBJ1-4, with 10 nucleotides matching TRBD1. This TCR came from an adult with an advanced solid tumor such as melanoma, head and neck, liver or kidney cancer. Sample: CD4+ or CD8+ T cells sorted from blood, taken in a trial of the OX40 agonist ivuxolimab. The DNA of the CDR3 is TGTGCCAGCAGCCCGGGACAGGGGTCGGGGTTTTATGAAAAACTGTTTTTT. This translates into CASSPGQGSGFYEKLFF.